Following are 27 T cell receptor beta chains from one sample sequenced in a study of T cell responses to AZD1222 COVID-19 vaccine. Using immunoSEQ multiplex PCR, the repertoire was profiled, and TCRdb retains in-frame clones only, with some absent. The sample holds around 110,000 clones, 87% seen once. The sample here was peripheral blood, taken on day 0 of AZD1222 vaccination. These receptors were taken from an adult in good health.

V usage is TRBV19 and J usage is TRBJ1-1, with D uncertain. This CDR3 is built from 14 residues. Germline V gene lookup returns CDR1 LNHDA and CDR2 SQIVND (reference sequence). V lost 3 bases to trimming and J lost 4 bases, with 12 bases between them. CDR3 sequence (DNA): TGTGCCAGTAGTATCCGGGCGCGGGGCACTGAAGCTTTCTTT. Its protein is CASSIRARGTEAFF.

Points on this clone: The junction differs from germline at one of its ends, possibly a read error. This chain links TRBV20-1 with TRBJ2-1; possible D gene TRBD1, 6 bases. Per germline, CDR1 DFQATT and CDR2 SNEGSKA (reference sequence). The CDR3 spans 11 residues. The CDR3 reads CLGAQGNEQFF. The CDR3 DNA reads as TGTTTGGGGGCGCAGGGGAATGAGCAGTTCTTC.

In nucleotides, the CDR3 is TGTGCCAGCAGTGAATATGGAGACAGGGTAGAGGGAGCTTTCTTT. Translating it yields CASSEYGDRVEGAFF. This chain uses TRBV2 with TRBJ1-1; 7 positions match TRBD1. This CDR3 is built from 15 residues. V gave up 2 bases and J gave up 10 bases; unmatched junction bases: 13. Germline V lookup: CDR1 SNHLY, CDR2 FYNNEI. The full variable domain, its missing parts supplied by reference TRBV2 and TRBJ1-1, is EPEVTQTPSHQVTQMGQEVILRCVPISNHLYFYWYRQILGQKVEFLVSFYNNEISEKSEIFDDQFSVERPDGSNFTLKIRSTKLEDSAMYFCASSEYGDRVEGAFFGQGTRLTVV.

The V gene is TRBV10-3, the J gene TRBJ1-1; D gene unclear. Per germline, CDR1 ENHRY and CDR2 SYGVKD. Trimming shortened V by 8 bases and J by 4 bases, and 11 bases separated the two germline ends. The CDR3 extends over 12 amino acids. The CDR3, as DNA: TGTGCCATCTGGGCGGGGAGCACTGAAGCTTTCTTT. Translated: CAIWAGSTEAFF.

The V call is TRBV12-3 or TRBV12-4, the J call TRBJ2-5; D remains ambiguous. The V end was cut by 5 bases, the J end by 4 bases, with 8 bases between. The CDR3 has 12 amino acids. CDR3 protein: CASSRGGETQYF. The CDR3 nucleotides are TGTGCCAGCAGTCGTGGCGGAGAGACCCAGTACTTC.

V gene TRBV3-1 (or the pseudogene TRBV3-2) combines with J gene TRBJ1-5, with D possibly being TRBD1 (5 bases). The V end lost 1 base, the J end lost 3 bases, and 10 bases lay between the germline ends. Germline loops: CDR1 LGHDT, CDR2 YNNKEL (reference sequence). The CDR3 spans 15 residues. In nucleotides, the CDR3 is TGTGCCAGCAGCCAAGGGTCTGGGGCCAATCAGCCCCAGCATTTT. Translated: CASSQGSGANQPQHF.

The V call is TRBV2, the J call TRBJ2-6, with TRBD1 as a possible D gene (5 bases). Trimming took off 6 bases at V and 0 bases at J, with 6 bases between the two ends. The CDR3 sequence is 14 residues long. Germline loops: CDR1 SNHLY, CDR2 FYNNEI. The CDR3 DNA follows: TGTGCCAGCAGACAGGTCTCTGGGGCCAACGTCCTGACTTTC. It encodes CASRQVSGANVLTF.

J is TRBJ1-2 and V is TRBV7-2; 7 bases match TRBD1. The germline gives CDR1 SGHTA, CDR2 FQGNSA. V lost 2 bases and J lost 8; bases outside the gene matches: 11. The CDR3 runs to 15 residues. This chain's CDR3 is CASSLRVPQGMGYTF. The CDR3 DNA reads TGTGCCAGCAGCTTAAGGGTCCCACAGGGGATGGGCTACACCTTC.

CDR3 bases: TGCAGCGTTGAAATGGTGTCCTACGAGCAGTACTTC. Translating it yields CSVEMVSYEQYF. The chain employs TRBV29-1 and TRBJ2-7; no firm D call. This CDR3 comprises 12 residues. V lost 2 bases and J lost 1, with 6 bases in between. From germline, CDR1 is SQVTM and CDR2 ANQGSEA.

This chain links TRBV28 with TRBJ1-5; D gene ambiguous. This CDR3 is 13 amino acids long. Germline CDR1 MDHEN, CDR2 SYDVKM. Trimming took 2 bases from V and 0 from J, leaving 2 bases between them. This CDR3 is CASSLDSNQPQHF. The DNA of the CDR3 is TGTGCCAGCAGTTTAGATAGCAATCAGCCCCAGCATTTT.

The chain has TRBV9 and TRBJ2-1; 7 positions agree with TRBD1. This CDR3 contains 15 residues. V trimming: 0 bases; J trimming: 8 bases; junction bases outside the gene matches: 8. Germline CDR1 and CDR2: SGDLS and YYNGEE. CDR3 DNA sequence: TGTGCCAGCAGCGTAGCTCCGGCAGGGGGAGATGAGCAGTTCTTC. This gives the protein CASSVAPAGGDEQFF.

CDR3 loop: CASSLLTAGGSSYEQYF. CDR3 sequence (DNA): TGTGCCAGCAGTTTATTGACAGCGGGAGGCAGCTCCTACGAGCAGTACTTC. The chain links TRBV27 to TRBJ2-7, with TRBD2 identical over 9 bases. Trimming took 1 base from V and 0 from J; bases not matched to a gene: 7. CDR3 length equals 17 residues. Germline V gives CDR1 MNHEY, CDR2 SMNVEV (reference sequence).

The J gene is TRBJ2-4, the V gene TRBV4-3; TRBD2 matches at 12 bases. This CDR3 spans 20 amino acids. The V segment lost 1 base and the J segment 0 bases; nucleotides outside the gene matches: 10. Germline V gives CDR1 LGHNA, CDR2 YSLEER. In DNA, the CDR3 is TGCGCCAGCAGCCAAGCTCCGGGACTAGCGGGTCAGCTAGCCAAAAACATTCAGTACTTC. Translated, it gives CASSQAPGLAGQLAKNIQYF.

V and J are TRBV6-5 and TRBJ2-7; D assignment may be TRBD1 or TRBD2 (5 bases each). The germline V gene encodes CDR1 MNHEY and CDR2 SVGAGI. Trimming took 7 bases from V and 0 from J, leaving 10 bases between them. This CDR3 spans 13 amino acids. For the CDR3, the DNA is TGTGCCAGCAACCCCGGGACCTCCTACGAGCAGTACTTC. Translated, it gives CASNPGTSYEQYF.

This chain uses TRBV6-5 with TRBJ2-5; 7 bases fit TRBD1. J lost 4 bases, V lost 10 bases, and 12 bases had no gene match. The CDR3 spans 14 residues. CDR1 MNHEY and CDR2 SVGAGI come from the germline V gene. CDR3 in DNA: TGTGCCAAACTAAGACAGGGAATTGGAGAGACCCAGTACTTC. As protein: CAKLRQGIGETQYF.

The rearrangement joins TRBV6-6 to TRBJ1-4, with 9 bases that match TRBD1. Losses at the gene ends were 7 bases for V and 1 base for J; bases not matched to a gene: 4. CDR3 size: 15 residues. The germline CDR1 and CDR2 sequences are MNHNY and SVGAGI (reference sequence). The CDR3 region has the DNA TGTGCCAGCAAGGGACAGGGAGGAACTAATGAAAAACTGTTTTTT. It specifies CASKGQGGTNEKLFF.

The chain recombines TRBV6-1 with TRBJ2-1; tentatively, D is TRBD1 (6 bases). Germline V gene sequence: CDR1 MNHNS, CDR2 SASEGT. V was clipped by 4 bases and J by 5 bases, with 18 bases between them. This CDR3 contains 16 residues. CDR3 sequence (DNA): TGTGCCAGCAGTGGGTCCGGGACACCCAGGGACAATGAGCAGTTCTTC. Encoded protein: CASSGSGTPRDNEQFF.

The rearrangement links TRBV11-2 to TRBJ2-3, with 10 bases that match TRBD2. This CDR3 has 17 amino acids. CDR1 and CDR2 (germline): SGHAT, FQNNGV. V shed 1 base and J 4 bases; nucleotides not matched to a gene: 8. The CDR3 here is CASSLAGTSVWSDTQYF. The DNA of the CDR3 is TGTGCCAGCAGCTTAGCCGGGACTAGCGTGTGGTCAGATACGCAGTATTTT. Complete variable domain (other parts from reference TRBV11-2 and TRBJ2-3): EAGVAQSPRYKIIEKRQSVAFWCNPISGHATLYWYQQILGQGPKLLIQFQNNGVVDDSQLPKDRFSAERLKGVDSTLKIQPAKLEDSAVYLCASSLAGTSVWSDTQYFGPGTRLTVL.

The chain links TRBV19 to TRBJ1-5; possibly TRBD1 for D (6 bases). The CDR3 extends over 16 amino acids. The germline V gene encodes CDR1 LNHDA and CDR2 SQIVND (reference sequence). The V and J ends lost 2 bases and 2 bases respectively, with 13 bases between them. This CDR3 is CASSIIQGTGNQPQHF. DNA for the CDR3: TGTGCCAGTAGTATAATCCAGGGGACGGGCAATCAGCCCCAGCATTTT.

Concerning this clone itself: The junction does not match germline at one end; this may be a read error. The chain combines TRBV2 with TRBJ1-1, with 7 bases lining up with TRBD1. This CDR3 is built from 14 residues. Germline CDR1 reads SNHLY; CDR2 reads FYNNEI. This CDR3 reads CASREGGAYTEAFF. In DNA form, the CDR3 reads TGTGCCAGCAGGGAAGGGGGCGCATATACTGAAGCTTTCTTT.

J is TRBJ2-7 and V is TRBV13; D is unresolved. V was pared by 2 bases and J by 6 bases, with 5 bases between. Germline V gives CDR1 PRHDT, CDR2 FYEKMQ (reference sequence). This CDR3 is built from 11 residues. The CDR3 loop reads CASSLKGEQYF. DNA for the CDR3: TGTGCCAGCAGCTTAAAGGGCGAGCAGTACTTC.

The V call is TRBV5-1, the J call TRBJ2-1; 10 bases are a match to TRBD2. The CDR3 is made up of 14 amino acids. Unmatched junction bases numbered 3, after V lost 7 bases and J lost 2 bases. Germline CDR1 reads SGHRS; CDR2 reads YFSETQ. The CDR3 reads CASSTSGAYNEQFF. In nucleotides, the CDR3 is TGCGCCAGCTCCACTAGCGGGGCCTACAATGAGCAGTTCTTC.

The CDR3 DNA follows: TGTGCCAGCAGCCAAGACCCCGGAAGCTCCTACGAGCAGTACTTC. Translation: CASSQDPGSSYEQYF. The V gene is TRBV3-1 (or the pseudogene TRBV3-2), the J gene TRBJ2-7, with no clear D. Trimming left V 0 bases short and J 0 bases short, with 9 bases between. Germline-derived CDR1 and CDR2 are LGHDT and YNNKEL (reference sequence). The CDR3 covers 15 residues.

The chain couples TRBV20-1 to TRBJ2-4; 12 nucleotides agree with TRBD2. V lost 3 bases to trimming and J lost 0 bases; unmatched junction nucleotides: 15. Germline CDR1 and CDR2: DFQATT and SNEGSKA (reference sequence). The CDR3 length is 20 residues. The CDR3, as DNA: TGCAGTGCTAGTCGGGCTAGCGGGAGGGCCGCGACACTAGCCAAAAACATTCAGTACTTC. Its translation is CSASRASGRAATLAKNIQYF.

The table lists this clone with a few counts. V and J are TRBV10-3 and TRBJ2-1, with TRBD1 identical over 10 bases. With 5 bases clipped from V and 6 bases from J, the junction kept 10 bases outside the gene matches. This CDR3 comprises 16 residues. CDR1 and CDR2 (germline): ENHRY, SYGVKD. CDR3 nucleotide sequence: TGTGCCATCAGTTATGCCGGGACAGGGGTCAGCAATGAGCAGTTCTTC. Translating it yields CAISYAGTGVSNEQFF.

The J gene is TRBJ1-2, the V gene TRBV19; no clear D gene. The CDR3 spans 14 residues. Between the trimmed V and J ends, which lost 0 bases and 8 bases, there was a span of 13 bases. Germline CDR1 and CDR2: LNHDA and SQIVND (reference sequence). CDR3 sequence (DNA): TGTGCCAGTAGTATAGATTGGCGCACGGGAGGCTACACCTTC. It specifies CASSIDWRTGGYTF.

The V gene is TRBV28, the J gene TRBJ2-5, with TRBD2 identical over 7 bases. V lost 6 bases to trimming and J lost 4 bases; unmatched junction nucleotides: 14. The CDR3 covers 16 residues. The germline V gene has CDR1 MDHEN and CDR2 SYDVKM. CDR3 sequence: CASSQGLPILIETQYF. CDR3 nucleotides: TGTGCCAGCAGCCAGGGACTACCAATCCTCATAGAGACCCAGTACTTC.